This T cell receptor (beta chain) stems from a study of tumour-infiltrating T cells in Burkitt lymphoma. Study-wide background: Overall and progression-free survival were predicted by productive clonality.

Assay used: immunoSEQ multiplex PCR; TCRdb lists only in-frame clones, some missing. This table holds roughly 13,000 clones, roughly 75% found once. The CDR3 has 11 residues. The germline gives CDR1 SGHRS, CDR2 YFSETQ. The V call is TRBV5-1, the J call TRBJ2-5; D unclear. The J call is in doubt because the DNA end fits TRBJ2-7 better. The TCR comes from a human donor with diffuse large B-cell lymphoma. Sequences were obtained from tumor tissue. CDR3 nucleotides: TGCGCCAGCAGCGCCTCAGGCGAGCAGTACTTC. Protein product: CASSASGEQYF.